This T cell receptor beta chain is from a study of cytomegalovirus exposure and HLA in healthy donors. Overall study: There were nearly 120 million unique TCR beta sequences, drawn from some 180 million T cells, in an earlier analysis.

General study points: In a later analysis, at a false discovery rate of 0.05, approximately 16,000 TCR beta sequences were associated with HLA alleles.

Of note for this clone: Its specificity is unknown.

With V trimmed by 6 bases and J by 7 bases, 6 bases remained unmatched. The length of the CDR3 is 13 residues. In germline, CDR1 is ENHRY, CDR2 SYGVKD. 13 Jbeta primers and 60 Vbeta primers were used for the PCR. How the authors handled the data: A later analysis tallied roughly 77 million unique TCR beta chains, some 10 million of them shared. Generated by immunoSEQ multiplex PCR, the TCRdb table keeps only in-frame clones and is missing some. Clone size and V and J calls were adopted from that table, with D and trimming inferred from the DNA. This repertoire shows more than 95,000 clones, roughly 66% found once; its top ten account for more than 3%.

The clonotype comes from a woman aged 50 to 65 in good health and CMV-seronegative. Sequenced input: PBMCs. The chain combines TRBV10-3 with TRBJ2-1; 7 bases align to TRBD1. CDR3 in amino acids: CAISQQGKNEQFF. CDR3 sequence (DNA): TGTGCCATCAGCCAACAGGGGAAGAATGAGCAGTTCTTC.